The 16 T cell receptor beta chains below all came from one sample that was sequenced in a study of cytomegalovirus exposure and HLA in healthy donors (dated by TCRdb to the late 2010s). The protocol used for the library was the immunoSEQ multiplex PCR assay. A mixture of 60 forward primers for TCR Vbeta segments and 13 reverse primers for TCR Jbeta segments was used in the multiplex PCR. TCRdb stores this immuneACCESS table with in-frame sequences only. Part of the clones is absent; in the studies checked, under half of the shortfall reflects unresolved V genes, and no reason is known for the rest. The sample records more than 30,000 clones, roughly two thirds of which are singletons. The ten most abundant clones make up around 9.1% of the sample. The sequenced sample consisted of PBMCs. The source is a man between 40 and 49 years old in good health and CMV-seropositive.

The CDR3 region has the DNA TGCGCCAGCAGCAGCAGGACTAGCGGGGGATCCGGGGAGCTGTTTTTT. Encoded protein: CASSSRTSGGSGELFF. The rearrangement links TRBV5-1 to TRBJ2-2; 13 bases fit TRBD2. V lost 4 bases to trimming and J lost 6 bases; unmatched junction nucleotides: 6. The germline V gene has CDR1 SGHRS and CDR2 YFSETQ. This CDR3 is built from 16 residues.

This clone occurred once. J is TRBJ1-6 and V is TRBV18; a weak D match, TRBD1 (5 bases). V was clipped by 0 bases and J by 7 bases, with 10 bases between them. The CDR3 is 15 residues long. In germline, CDR1 is KGHSH, CDR2 LQKENI. The CDR3 region is CASSPPGGQNSPLHF. CDR3 sequence (DNA): TGTGCCAGCTCACCACCTGGTGGACAAAATTCACCCCTCCACTTT.

This chain connects TRBV5-4 to TRBJ2-1, with TRBD1 identical over 7 bases. The CDR3 is made up of 16 amino acids. CDR1 and CDR2 (germline): SGHNT, YYREEE (reference sequence). V dropped 1 base and J dropped 3; count of bases not matched to a gene: 7. The CDR3 sequence is CASSLNKAGGYNEQFF. DNA for the CDR3: TGTGCCAGCAGCTTGAACAAAGCAGGGGGCTACAATGAGCAGTTCTTC.

The chain carries TRBV6-1 and TRBJ2-5; TRBD1 agrees at 10 bases. The CDR3 has 14 residues. Germline V lookup: CDR1 MNHNS, CDR2 SASEGT. Germline trimming cut 8 bases from V and 5 bases from J; bases unmatched to any gene: 8. The CDR3: CASGRDRGLETQYF. DNA for the CDR3: TGTGCCAGCGGCCGGGACAGGGGTTTGGAGACCCAGTACTTC.

In this sample, this clone turned up a few times. The chain recombines TRBV9 with TRBJ2-5, with 9 bases aligning to TRBD2. Trimming took 7 bases from V and 1 from J; bases not matched to a gene: 8. CDR1 SGDLS and CDR2 YYNGEE come from the germline V gene. This CDR3 contains 15 residues. The CDR3 coding sequence is TGTGCCAGCGCCTGGGCGGGGGGGCCCCAAGAGACCCAGTACTTC. Translating gives CASAWAGGPQETQYF.

This clone was seen a few times. The CDR3 protein is CASGTGLLYYEQYF. The CDR3 nucleotides are TGTGCTAGTGGTACGGGACTATTATACTACGAGCAGTACTTC. The chain carries TRBV12-5 and TRBJ2-7; 7 bases are a match to TRBD2. Germline V CDR1 and CDR2: LGHNT, FRNRAP. Trimming at V came to 5 bases and at J to 3 bases, leaving 7 bases not matched to a gene. CDR3 size: 14 residues.

This chain links TRBV28 with TRBJ1-2; a weak D match, TRBD1 (6 bases). V was cut by 7 bases and J by 8 bases, with 20 bases left in between. The length of the CDR3 is 14 residues. The germline V gene has CDR1 MDHEN and CDR2 SYDVKM. The CDR3 nucleotides are TGTGCCAGCACCATGGGGGGGCAATTTAGGGGCTACACCTTC. Translating it yields CASTMGGQFRGYTF.

This clone was observed a handful of times. The CDR3 loop is CASSVFGGREYGYTF. CDR3 bases: TGTGCCAGCAGCGTATTTGGGGGTCGGGAGTATGGCTACACCTTC. This chain links TRBV9 with TRBJ1-2; possibly TRBD1 for D (5 bases). V lost 1 base and J lost 5, with 15 bases in between. This CDR3 has 15 residues. Per germline, CDR1 SGDLS and CDR2 YYNGEE.

This clone appeared a few times. The rearrangement joins TRBV11-2 to TRBJ1-4; D remains unclear. CDR1 SGHAT and CDR2 FQNNGV come from the germline V gene. The V gene lost 0 bases and the J gene lost 2 bases, with 10 bases spanning the gap. This CDR3 region has 16 residues. CDR3 region: CASSLDREGTNEKLFF. The CDR3 nucleotides read TGTGCCAGCAGCTTAGATCGTGAGGGTACTAATGAAAAACTGTTTTTT.

This clone was counted a few times. This chain uses TRBV7-2 with TRBJ1-4; no firm D call. The V and J ends lost 5 bases and 3 bases respectively, with 10 bases between them. Germline V gene sequence: CDR1 SGHTA, CDR2 FQGNSA. The CDR3 covers 14 residues. This CDR3 is CASSPNSANEKLFF. For the CDR3, the DNA is TGTGCCAGCAGCCCTAATTCGGCTAATGAAAAACTGTTTTTT. Full variable domain (remainder filled in from reference TRBV7-2 and TRBJ1-4): GAGVSQSPSNKVTEKGKDVELRCDPISGHTALYWYRQSLGQGLEFLIYFQGNSAPDKSGLPSDRFSAERTGGSVSTLTIQRTQQEDSAVYLCASSPNSANEKLFFGSGTQLSVL.

This clone was recorded a few times. V usage is TRBV30 and J usage is TRBJ2-1; D gene uncertain. This CDR3 comprises 10 residues. With 5 bases removed from V and 10 bases from J, the gap between germline ends came to 9 bases. Germline CDR1 GTSNPN, CDR2 SVGIG (reference sequence). CDR3 in DNA: TGTGCCTGGTGGCGGCAGGAGCAGTTCTTC. This gives the protein CAWWRQEQFF.

J is TRBJ2-5 and V is TRBV2, with D unclear. The V gene lost 6 bases and the J gene lost 5 bases, with 7 bases spanning the gap. Germline V gene data show CDR1 as SNHLY and CDR2 as FYNNEI. This CDR3 region has 11 residues. DNA of the CDR3: TGTGCCAGCAGGAATGAGGAGACCCAGTACTTC. This translates into CASRNEETQYF.

The genes are TRBV4-2 and TRBJ2-7; TRBD1 matches at 9 bases. The CDR3 is 16 residues long. The ends lost 1 base at V and 2 bases at J; junction bases unmatched: 6. The germline gives CDR1 LGHNA, CDR2 YNFKEQ. The CDR3 DNA follows: TGTGCCAGCAGCCAAGCCGACAGGGGGAACCCCTACGAGCAGTACTTC. Protein: CASSQADRGNPYEQYF.

This chain links TRBV9 with TRBJ1-3; D is unresolved. The CDR3 length is 14 residues. The germline CDR1 and CDR2 sequences are SGDLS and YYNGEE. Written as DNA, the CDR3 is TGTGCATCATCGGGTTCTGGCTCTGGAAACACCATATATTTT. Protein product: CASSGSGSGNTIYF. The whole variable domain, filled in from reference TRBV9 and TRBJ1-3, reads DSGVTQTPKHLITATGQRVTLRCSPRSGDLSVYWYQQSLDQGLQFLIQYYNGEERAKGNILERFSAQQFPDLHSELNLSSLELGDSALYFCASSGSGSGNTIYFGEGSWLTVV.

The rearrangement uses TRBV19 and TRBJ1-1, with a possible D match to TRBD1 (6 bases). The germline CDR1 and CDR2 sequences are LNHDA and SQIVND (reference sequence). The ends were cut back, 5 bases at V and 1 base at J, with 11 bases in the middle. The CDR3 runs to 14 residues. The CDR3 nucleotides read TGTGCCAGTAGTGAGACAGGCAGGAACACTGAAGCTTTCTTT. It codes for CASSETGRNTEAFF.

The rearrangement joins TRBV6-1 to TRBJ2-2; 11 bases are shared with TRBD2. The CDR3 sequence is 15 residues long. Germline assignment: CDR1 MNHNS and CDR2 SASEGT. J gave up 6 bases and V 0 bases, and 0 bases lay outside the gene matches. CDR3 sequence: CASSEASGGAGELFF. CDR3 coding DNA: TGTGCCAGCAGTGAAGCTAGCGGGGGGGCCGGGGAGCTGTTTTTT.